Sequencing of this T cell receptor beta chain was carried out in a study of shared clonotypes between healthy human individuals. On the study more broadly: A few men and a couple of women, aged 18 to 49, were donors.

Sequenced by immunoSEQ multiplex PCR; TCRdb stores in-frame clones only, minus some. Found here are a few million clones, approximately 93% of them singletons; the top ten hold around 0.4%. Whole-study results and caveats: In several donors, around 5.5% of naive CD4 clonotypes appeared in common. Sequencing depth was a factor that was expected to affect clonotype sharing among donors. Against clonotypes common to all four donors, non-shared ones had lower generation probabilities.

A single count supports this clone. Its target is not known. This CDR3 spans 16 amino acids. V was trimmed by 0 bases and J by 2 bases, leaving 13 bases between them. Looked up from germline, CDR1 is SGHRS and CDR2 is YFSETQ. The receptor was derived from a man in his late teens or twenties in good health. Some clones in this sample may be carry-over from other donors' samples. This chain connects TRBV5-1 to TRBJ2-3, with TRBD1 as a possible D gene (5 bases). Material: naive CD4+ T cells from PBMCs. Stated subset: CD45RA+ positively selected. The chain's CDR3 is CASSLGSRVVTDTQYF. CDR3 nucleotides: TGCGCCAGCAGCTTGGGTAGCAGGGTCGTCACAGATACGCAGTATTTT.